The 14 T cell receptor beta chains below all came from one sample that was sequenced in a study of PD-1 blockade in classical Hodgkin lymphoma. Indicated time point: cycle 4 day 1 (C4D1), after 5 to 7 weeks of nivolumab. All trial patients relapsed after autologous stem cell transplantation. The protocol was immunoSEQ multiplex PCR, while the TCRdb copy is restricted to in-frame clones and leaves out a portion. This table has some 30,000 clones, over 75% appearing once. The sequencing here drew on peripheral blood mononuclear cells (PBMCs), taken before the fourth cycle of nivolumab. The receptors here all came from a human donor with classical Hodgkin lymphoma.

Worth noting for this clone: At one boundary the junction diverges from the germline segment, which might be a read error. The chain's CDR3 is CASSFGAGFLETQYF. The CDR3 region has the DNA TGTGCTAGCAGCTTCGGAGCGGGGTTCTTGGAGACCCAGTACTTC. The chain couples TRBV7-7 to TRBJ2-5; the match to TRBD2 covers 7 bases. Germline V lookup: CDR1 SSHAT, CDR2 FNYEAQ (reference sequence). The CDR3 is made up of 15 amino acids.

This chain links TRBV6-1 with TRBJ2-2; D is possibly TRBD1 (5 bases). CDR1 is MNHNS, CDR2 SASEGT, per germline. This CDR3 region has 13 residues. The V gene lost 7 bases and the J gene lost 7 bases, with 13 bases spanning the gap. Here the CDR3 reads CASTHNQGGELFF. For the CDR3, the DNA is TGTGCCAGCACTCACAACCAGGGCGGGGAGCTGTTTTTT.

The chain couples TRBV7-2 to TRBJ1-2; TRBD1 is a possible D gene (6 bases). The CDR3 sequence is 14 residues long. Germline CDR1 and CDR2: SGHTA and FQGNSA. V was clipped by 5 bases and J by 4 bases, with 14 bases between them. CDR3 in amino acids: CASSPTGGGYGYTF. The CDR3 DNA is TGTGCCAGCAGCCCCACGGGGGGCGGCTATGGCTACACCTTC.

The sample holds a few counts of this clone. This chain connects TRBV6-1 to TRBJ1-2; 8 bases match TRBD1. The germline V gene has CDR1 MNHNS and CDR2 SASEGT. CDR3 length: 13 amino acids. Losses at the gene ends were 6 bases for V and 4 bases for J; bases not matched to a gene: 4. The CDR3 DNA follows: TGTGCCAGCAGGGACAGGGTCACCTATGGCTACACCTTC. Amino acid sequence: CASRDRVTYGYTF.

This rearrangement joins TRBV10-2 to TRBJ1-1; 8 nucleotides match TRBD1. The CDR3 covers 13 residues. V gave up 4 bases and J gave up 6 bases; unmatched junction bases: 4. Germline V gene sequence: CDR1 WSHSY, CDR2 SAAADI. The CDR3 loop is CASSGQGPPEAFF. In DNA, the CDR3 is TGCGCCAGCAGTGGACAGGGGCCGCCTGAAGCTTTCTTT.

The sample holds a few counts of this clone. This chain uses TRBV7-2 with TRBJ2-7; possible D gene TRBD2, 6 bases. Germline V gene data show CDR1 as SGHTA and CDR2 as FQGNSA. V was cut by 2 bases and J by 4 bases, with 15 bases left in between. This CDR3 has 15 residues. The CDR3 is CASSLQGDWVYEQYF. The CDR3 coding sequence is TGTGCCAGCAGCTTACAAGGGGACTGGGTGTACGAGCAGTACTTC.

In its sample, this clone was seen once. The DNA for the CDR3 is TGCAGCGTGGCCGGGTCCTTGAACACTGAAGCTTTCTTT. Translation: CSVAGSLNTEAFF. The chain uses TRBV29-1 and TRBJ1-1; D ambiguous. In germline, CDR1 is SQVTM, CDR2 ANQGSEA. V was trimmed by 6 bases and J by 0 bases, leaving 11 bases between them. The CDR3 loop spans 13 amino acids. Full variable domain (outside the CDR3, taken from reference TRBV29-1 and TRBJ1-1): SAVISQKPSRDICQRGTSLTIQCQVDSQVTMMFWYRQQPGQSLTLIATANQGSEATYESGFVIDKFPISRPNLTFSTLTVSNMSPEDSSIYLCSVAGSLNTEAFFGQGTRLTVV.

CDR3 loop: CASSESWTLNTEAFF. CDR3 nucleotide sequence: TGCGCCAGCAGTGAGTCCTGGACCTTGAACACTGAAGCTTTCTTT. The V and J genes are TRBV10-2 and TRBJ1-1, with D uncertain. Trimming left V 0 bases short and J 0 bases short, with 8 bases between. This CDR3 has 15 residues. The germline V gene encodes CDR1 WSHSY and CDR2 SAAADI.

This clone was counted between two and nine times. CDR3 sequence (DNA): TGTGCCAGCATGGAACTAGCGGGGGGGTACAATGAGCAGTTCTTC. Translation: CASMELAGGYNEQFF. The chain recombines TRBV6-1 with TRBJ2-1; 13 positions agree with TRBD2. The CDR3 sequence is 15 residues long. Germline V gives CDR1 MNHNS, CDR2 SASEGT. The trim removed 7 bases at V and 4 bases at J, leaving 4 bases unmatched.

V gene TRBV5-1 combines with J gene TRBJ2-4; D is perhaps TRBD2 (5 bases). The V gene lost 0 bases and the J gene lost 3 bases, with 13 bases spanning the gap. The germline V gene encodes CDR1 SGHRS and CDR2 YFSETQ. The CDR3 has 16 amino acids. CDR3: CASSLAGVLDKNIQYF. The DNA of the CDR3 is TGCGCCAGCAGCTTGGCCGGGGTATTGGACAAAAACATTCAGTACTTC.

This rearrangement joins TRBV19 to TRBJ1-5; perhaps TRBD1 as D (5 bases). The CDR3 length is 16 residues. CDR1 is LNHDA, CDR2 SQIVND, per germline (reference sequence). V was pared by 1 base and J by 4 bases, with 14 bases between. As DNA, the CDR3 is TGTGCCAGTAGTATAGTCTGGCAGGGAGGGAATCAGCCCCAGCATTTT. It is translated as CASSIVWQGGNQPQHF.

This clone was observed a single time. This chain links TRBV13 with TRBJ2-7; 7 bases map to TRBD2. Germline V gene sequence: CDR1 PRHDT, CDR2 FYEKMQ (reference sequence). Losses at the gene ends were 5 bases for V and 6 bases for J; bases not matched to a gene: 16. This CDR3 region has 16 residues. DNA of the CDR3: TGTGCCAGCAGCCCCAAAGCGGGAAACCTATACAGCGAGCAGTACTTC. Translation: CASSPKAGNLYSEQYF.

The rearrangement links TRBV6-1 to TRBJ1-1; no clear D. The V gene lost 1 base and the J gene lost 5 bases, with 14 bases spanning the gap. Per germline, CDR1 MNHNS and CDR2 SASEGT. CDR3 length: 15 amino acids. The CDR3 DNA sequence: TGTGCCAGCAGTGAAGGACCGCTTATGAGGACTGAAGCTTTCTTT. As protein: CASSEGPLMRTEAFF.

This chain's CDR3 is CASSLEWTSNTEAFF. The CDR3 nucleotides read TGCGCCAGCAGCTTGGAGTGGACCTCCAACACTGAAGCTTTCTTT. This chain joins TRBV5-1 and TRBJ1-1; D unclear. The length of the CDR3 is 15 residues. The V and J ends lost 0 bases and 2 bases respectively, with 11 bases between them. Germline V gene data show CDR1 as SGHRS and CDR2 as YFSETQ.